This T cell receptor beta chain was identified in a study of blood T cell repertoires in COVID-19. Data came from immunoSEQ multiplex PCR; TCRdb stores just in-frame clones and leaves some out. The sample has about 180,000 clones, 82% seen once. Germline CDR1 and CDR2: SGHNT and YYREEE (reference sequence). Trimming stripped 4 bases from V and 1 base from J, with 11 bases between. This CDR3 has 15 amino acids. Sequenced sample: peripheral blood. The origin of this receptor is a woman aged 70 to 79 with acute or convalescent COVID-19. This chain connects TRBV5-4 to TRBJ2-2; D is uncertain. The CDR3 DNA sequence: TGTGCCAGCAGCCCCATTAGAGAGAACACCGGGGAGCTGTTTTTT. It encodes CASSPIRENTGELFF.